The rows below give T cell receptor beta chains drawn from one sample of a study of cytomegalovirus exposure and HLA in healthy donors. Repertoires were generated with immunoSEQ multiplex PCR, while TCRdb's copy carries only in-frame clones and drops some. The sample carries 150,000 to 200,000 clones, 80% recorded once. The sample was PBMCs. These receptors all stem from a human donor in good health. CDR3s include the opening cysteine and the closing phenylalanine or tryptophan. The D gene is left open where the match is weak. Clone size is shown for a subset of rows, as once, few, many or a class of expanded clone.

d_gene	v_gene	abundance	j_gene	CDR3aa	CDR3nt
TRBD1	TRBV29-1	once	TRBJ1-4	CSVHQQGANEKLFF	TGCAGCGTTCACCAACAGGGGGCTAATGAAAAACTGTTTTTT
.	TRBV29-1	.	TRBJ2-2	CSVPGTLFGELFF	TGCAGCGTCCCCGGGACACTTTTTGGGGAGCTGTTTTTT
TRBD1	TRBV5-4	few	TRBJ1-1	CASSWGTGEAFF	TGTGCCAGCAGCTGGGGGACAGGTGAAGCTTTCTTT
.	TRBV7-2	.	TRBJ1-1	CASSWGGGTLNTEAFF	TGTGCCAGCAGTTGGGGAGGGGGGACGCTGAACACTGAAGCTTTCTTT
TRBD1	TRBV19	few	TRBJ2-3	CASSPPTGASTDTQYF	TGTGCCAGCTCTCCCCCGACAGGGGCTAGCACAGATACGCAGTATTTT
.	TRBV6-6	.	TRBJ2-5	CASRGSGRETQYF	TGTGCCAGCAGAGGCTCGGGTCGGGAGACCCAGTACTTC
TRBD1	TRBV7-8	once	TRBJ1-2	CASNDLGTGAYGYTF	TGTGCCAGCAATGACTTGGGGACAGGGGCCTATGGCTACACCTTC
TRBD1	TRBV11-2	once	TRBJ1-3	CASSPRGQGVHSGNTIYF	TGTGCCAGCAGCCCTCGCGGACAGGGGGTACACTCTGGAAACACCATATATTTT
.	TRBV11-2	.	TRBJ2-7	CASSLDRDYEQYF	TGTGCCAGCAGCTTAGACAGGGACTACGAGCAGTACTTC
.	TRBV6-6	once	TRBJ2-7	CASSYDRGLTYEQYF	TGTGCCAGCAGTTACGATAGGGGCCTAACCTACGAGCAGTACTTC
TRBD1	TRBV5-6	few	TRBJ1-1	CASSLDRGRGMNTEAFF	TGTGCCAGCAGCTTGGATCGGGGCAGGGGGATGAACACTGAAGCTTTCTTT
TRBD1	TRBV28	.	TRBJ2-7	CASRTDRVGSDEQYF	TGTGCCAGCAGAACCGACAGGGTGGGTTCAGATGAGCAGTACTTC
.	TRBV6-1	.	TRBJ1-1	CASSDQGWNTEAFF	TGTGCCAGCAGTGACCAGGGGTGGAACACTGAAGCTTTCTTT
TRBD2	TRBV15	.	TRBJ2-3	CATSSSGGSTDTQYF	TGTGCCACCAGCAGCAGCGGGGGGTCCACAGATACGCAGTATTTT
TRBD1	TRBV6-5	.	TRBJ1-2	CASSYFKGTGYGYTF	TGTGCCAGCAGTTACTTTAAAGGGACAGGGTATGGCTACACCTTC
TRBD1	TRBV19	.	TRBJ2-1	CASSIGGQGWDEQFF	TGTGCCAGTAGTATAGGCGGACAGGGATGGGATGAGCAGTTCTTC
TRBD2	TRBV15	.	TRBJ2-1	CATSTPVAGVWNEQFF	TGTGCCACCAGCACTCCTGTAGCGGGGGTTTGGAATGAGCAGTTCTTC
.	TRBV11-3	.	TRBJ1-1	CASSPRGGNTEAFF	TGTGCCAGCAGCCCTAGGGGGGGCAACACTGAAGCTTTCTTT
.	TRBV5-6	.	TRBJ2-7	CASSWQGQGIHEQYF	TGTGCCAGCAGCTGGCAGGGGCAGGGGATACACGAGCAGTACTTC
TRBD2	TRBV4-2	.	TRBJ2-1	CASSQAGLAGFNEQFF	TGTGCCAGCAGCCAAGCGGGACTAGCGGGGTTTAATGAGCAGTTCTTC
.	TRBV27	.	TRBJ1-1	CASSTRQVLRLTEAFF	TGTGCCAGCAGTACTCGACAGGTTCTAAGGCTCACTGAAGCTTTCTTT
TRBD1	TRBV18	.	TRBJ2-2	CASSPQGAHTGELFF	TGTGCCAGCTCACCACAGGGGGCGCACACCGGGGAGCTGTTTTTT
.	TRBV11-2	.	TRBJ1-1	CASSSTPEAFF	TGTGCCAGCAGCTCGACACCTGAAGCTTTCTTT
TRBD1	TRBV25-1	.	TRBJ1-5	CASNLQGAGSNQPQHF	TGTGCCAGCAACCTACAGGGGGCCGGATCCAATCAGCCCCAGCATTTT
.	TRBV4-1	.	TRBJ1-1	CASSQGGRTEAFF	TGCGCCAGCAGCCAAGGGGGGCGCACTGAAGCTTTCTTT
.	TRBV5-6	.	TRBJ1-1	CASSLLGKSRGAFF	TGTGCCAGCAGCTTGCTCGGGAAATCCCGGGGAGCTTTCTTT
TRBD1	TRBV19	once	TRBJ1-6	CASGDRGGSPLHF	TGTGCCAGCGGTGACAGGGGTGGGTCACCCCTCCACTTT
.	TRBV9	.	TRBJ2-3	CASSVGLTSTDTQYF	TGTGCCAGCAGCGTCGGACTAACTAGCACAGATACGCAGTATTTT
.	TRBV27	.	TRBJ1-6	CASSRRGWGSPLHF	TGTGCCAGCAGCAGAAGGGGTTGGGGTTCACCCCTCCACTTT
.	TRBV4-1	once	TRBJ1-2	CASSQDTGRNYGYTF	TGCGCCAGCAGCCAAGATACAGGGCGTAACTATGGCTACACCTTC
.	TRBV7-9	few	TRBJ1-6	CASSSDSGIHSPLHF	TGTGCCAGCAGCTCAGATTCAGGGATCCATTCACCCCTCCACTTT
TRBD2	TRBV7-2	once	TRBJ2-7	CASSGGASGGRFGYEQYF	TGTGCCAGCAGCGGTGGGGCGAGCGGGGGCCGTTTTGGATACGAGCAGTACTTC
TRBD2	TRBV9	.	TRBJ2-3	CASSEGLAGLDTQYF	TGTGCCAGCAGCGAGGGACTAGCGGGGTTGGATACGCAGTATTTT
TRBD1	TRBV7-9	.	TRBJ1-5	CASSPVTGVQPQHF	TGTGCCAGCAGCCCAGTGACAGGGGTTCAGCCCCAGCATTTT